The next 9 T cell receptor beta chains were all read from a single sample in a study of blood T cell repertoires in COVID-19 (dated by TCRdb to 2018 to 2021). Libraries were constructed by the immunoSEQ multiplex PCR assay. TCRdb's version of the immuneACCESS table is confined to in-frame rearrangements and falls short of the full clone set. An unresolved V gene accounts for under half of the shortfall where checked; the remainder is of unknown origin. This sample lists roughly 210,000 clones; roughly 90% were detected once. The ten biggest clones cover 1.5% to 2% of the sample. The source material was peripheral blood. Source of these receptors: a man in his sixties or seventies with acute or convalescent COVID-19.

The V call is TRBV5-5, the J call TRBJ1-1, with D hard to call. CDR3 size: 14 residues. CDR1 is SGHKS and CDR2 is YYEKEE in the germline V gene (reference sequence). Trimming left V 5 bases short and J 0 bases short, with 11 bases between. DNA of the CDR3: TGTGCCAGCAGACAACCGCCCTTGAACACTGAAGCTTTCTTT. It is translated as CASRQPPLNTEAFF.

This clone was seen only once. The rearrangement uses TRBV3-1 (or the pseudogene TRBV3-2) and TRBJ2-5, with TRBD2 matching 10 bases. The CDR3 consists of 19 residues. V was pared by 2 bases and J by 1 base, with 13 bases of the junction left unmatched. CDR1 is LGHDT and CDR2 is YNNKEL in the germline V gene (reference sequence). The CDR3, as DNA: TGTGCCAGCAGCCAAATTCGACTAGCGGGTCCTGTATTCCAAGAGACCCAGTACTTC. Translated: CASSQIRLAGPVFQETQYF.

The chain has TRBV6-2 or TRBV6-3 and TRBJ1-1; D might be TRBD1 (5 bases). V lost 2 bases, J lost 4 bases, and 11 bases lay in between. Germline CDR1 reads MNHEY; CDR2 reads SVGEGT. This CDR3 is built from 14 residues. CDR3 sequence reads: CASSYGGSSTEAFF. The DNA for the CDR3 is TGTGCCAGCAGTTACGGGGGGTCGTCCACTGAAGCTTTCTTT.

The chain employs TRBV4-1 and TRBJ1-1, with D possibly being TRBD1 (6 bases). The CDR3 covers 14 residues. Trimming took 0 bases from V and 5 from J, leaving 10 bases between them. CDR1 MGHRA and CDR2 YSYEKL come from the germline V gene. The CDR3 protein is CASSQDTGRTEAFF. In nucleotides, the CDR3 is TGCGCCAGCAGCCAAGATACAGGGCGGACTGAAGCTTTCTTT.

This clone turned up a few times. V gene TRBV18 combines with J gene TRBJ2-7, with D possibly matching TRBD1 (6 bases). The germline V and J ends were trimmed by 5 bases and 4 bases, with 12 bases remaining between them. Germline V lookup: CDR1 KGHSH, CDR2 LQKENI. The length of the CDR3 is 13 residues. CDR3 sequence: CASSELTGYEQYF. In nucleotides, the CDR3 is TGTGCCAGCTCAGAGCTTACAGGGTACGAGCAGTACTTC.

The J gene is TRBJ2-1, the V gene TRBV3-1 (or the pseudogene TRBV3-2), with a weak D call TRBD2 (6 bases). The CDR3 is 13 residues long. V shed 5 bases and J shed 4 bases, with 9 bases lying between them. Germline lookup yields CDR1 LGHDT and CDR2 YNNKEL (reference sequence). The CDR3 region is CASSSGTYNEQFF. CDR3 in DNA: TGTGCCAGCAGCTCCGGGACTTACAATGAGCAGTTCTTC.

V gene TRBV5-1 combines with J gene TRBJ2-1, with TRBD2 as a possible D gene (5 bases). CDR1 SGHRS and CDR2 YFSETQ come from the germline V gene. The CDR3 runs 15 residues. V was clipped by 5 bases and J by 0 bases, with 12 bases between them. CDR3 nucleotide sequence: TGCGCCAGCAGAGTAGAGGGAAGCTCCTACAATGAGCAGTTCTTC. Its translation is CASRVEGSSYNEQFF.

The rearrangement joins TRBV6-6 to TRBJ1-1; no clear D gene. The CDR3 spans 15 residues. V lost 5 bases and J lost 0, with 13 bases in between. Germline-derived CDR1 and CDR2 are MNHNY and SVGAGI (reference sequence). The CDR3 DNA sequence: TGTGCCAGCAGTCTAGATGGGCCTCTGAACACTGAAGCTTTCTTT. It translates to CASSLDGPLNTEAFF.

The chain joins TRBV11-2 to TRBJ1-3, with a weak D call TRBD1 (6 bases). Trimming took off 5 bases at V and 0 bases at J, with 11 bases between the two ends. This CDR3 comprises 15 residues. The germline CDR1 and CDR2 sequences are SGHAT and FQNNGV. DNA for the CDR3: TGTGCCAGCAGCGGCAGGGGCAGCTCTGGAAACACCATATATTTT. Translating gives CASSGRGSSGNTIYF.